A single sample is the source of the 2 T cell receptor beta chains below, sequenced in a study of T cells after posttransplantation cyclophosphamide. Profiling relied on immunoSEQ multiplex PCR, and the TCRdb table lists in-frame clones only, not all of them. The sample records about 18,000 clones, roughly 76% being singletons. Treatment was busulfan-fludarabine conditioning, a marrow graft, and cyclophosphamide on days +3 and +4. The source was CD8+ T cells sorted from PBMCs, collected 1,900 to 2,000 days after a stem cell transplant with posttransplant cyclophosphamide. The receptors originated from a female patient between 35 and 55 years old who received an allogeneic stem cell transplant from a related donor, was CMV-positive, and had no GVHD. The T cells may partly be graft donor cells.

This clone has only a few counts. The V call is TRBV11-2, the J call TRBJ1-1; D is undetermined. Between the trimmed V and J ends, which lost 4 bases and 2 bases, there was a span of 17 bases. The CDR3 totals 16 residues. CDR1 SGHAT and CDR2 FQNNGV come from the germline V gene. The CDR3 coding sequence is TGTGCCAGCAGCTACCCCCGAGGGCCGAGCAACACTGAAGCTTTCTTT. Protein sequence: CASSYPRGPSNTEAFF.

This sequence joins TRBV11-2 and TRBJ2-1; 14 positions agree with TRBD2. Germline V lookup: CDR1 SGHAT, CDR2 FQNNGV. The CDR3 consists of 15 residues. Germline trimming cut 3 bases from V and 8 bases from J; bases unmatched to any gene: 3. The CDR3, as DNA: TGTGCCAGCAGCTTGACTAGCGGGGGGGCATATGAGCAGTTCTTC. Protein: CASSLTSGGAYEQFF.